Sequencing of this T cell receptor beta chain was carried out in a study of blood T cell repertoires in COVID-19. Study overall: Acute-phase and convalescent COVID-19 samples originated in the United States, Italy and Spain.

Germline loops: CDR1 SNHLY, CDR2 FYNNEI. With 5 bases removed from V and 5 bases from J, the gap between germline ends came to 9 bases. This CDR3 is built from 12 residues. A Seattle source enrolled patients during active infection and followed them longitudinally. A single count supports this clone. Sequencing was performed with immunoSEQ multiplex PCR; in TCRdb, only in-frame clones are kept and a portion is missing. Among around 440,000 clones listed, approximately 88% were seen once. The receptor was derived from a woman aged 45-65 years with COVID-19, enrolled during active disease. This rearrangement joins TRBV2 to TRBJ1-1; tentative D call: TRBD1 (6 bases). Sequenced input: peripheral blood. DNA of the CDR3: TGTGCCAGCAGTCTCAGGGGTACTGAAGCTTTCTTT. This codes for CASSLRGTEAFF.